The sequence of this T cell receptor (beta chain) was determined in a study of monozygotic twins with inflammatory bowel disease. Note on this clonotype: As yet, its antigen is unknown.

General study results and limits: Relative clonotype sharing with others was diminished in IBD patients versus healthy twins, particularly with disease activity. Support was absent for any single strong signal or clonotype linked to IBD.

The CDR3 has 17 amino acids. Germline V gene lookup returns CDR1 LGHDT and CDR2 YNNKEL (reference sequence). The study subjected TCRalpha and TCRbeta cDNA to two nested PCRs of approximately 16 and 10 cycles. TCRdb re-analyzed the 5' RACE reads; it lists each CDR3 protein once, without DNA. The table lists over 90,000 distinct CDR3 sequences, with 1.9% in the top ten. The source of this sequence is a human donor with ulcerative colitis or Crohn's disease, or a healthy co-twin of an affected twin (not recorded which). Material for sequencing was blood. The chain employs TRBV3-1 and TRBJ2-3; the TCRdb D gene call, TRBD2, has no DNA to confirm it. CDR3 region: CASSPGAVLPSTDTQYF.